This TCR beta chain was recovered during a study of blood T cell repertoires in COVID-19. Original analysis: Reference gene primers were amplified, and this amplification served to estimate nucleated cell counts. Generated by immunoSEQ multiplex PCR, the TCRdb table keeps only in-frame clones and is missing some. V, J and clone size derive from that table, while D and trimming were established from the DNA sequence. The sample includes about 190,000 clones, 65% to 85% seen only once; the top ten take around 3.5%. This clone was recorded only once. Trimming shortened V by 7 bases and J by 6 bases, and 12 bases separated the two germline ends. This CDR3 contains 12 residues.

The sequenced sample was PBMCs or T cells enriched from blood (not recorded which). V and J are TRBV12-3 or TRBV12-4 and TRBJ1-1; D not resolved. The TCR sequence derives from a woman younger than 45 who had recovered from COVID-19. The CDR3 region has the DNA TGTGCCAGCACAGTTCATCTGGCTGAAGCTTTCTTT. Amino acid sequence: CASTVHLAEAFF.